Given below is one T cell receptor beta chain in context. Ages ranged from roughly 18 to 95 years, with residence in more than 20 US areas. Participant-given clinical history determined each cohort assignment. This sample is part of a study of blood T cell repertoires in COVID-19. Study-level background: PBMCs, B-cell-depleted T cells, or T cells were the source of the cDNA or gDNA that made up the material.

In the study's own analysis: Amplifying reference gene primers gave estimates of nucleated cell counts. The assay was immunoSEQ multiplex PCR, and TCRdb's table has in-frame clones only and misses some. That table gives V, J and clone size, and the DNA gave D and trimming. There are about 200,000 clones in the sample; under 80% occur only once, and around a sixth lies in the top ten. V lost 0 bases and J lost 4; bases outside the gene matches: 1. CDR1 is LGHNA, CDR2 YNFKEQ, per germline. This CDR3 region has 15 residues. V is TRBV4-2 and J is TRBJ2-3; 10 positions agree with TRBD2. The origin of this receptor is a woman aged 50 to 60 with acute COVID-19. The specimen sequenced was PBMCs or T cells enriched from blood (not recorded which). The CDR3 DNA follows: TGTGCCAGCAGCCAAGATGGGACTAGCGCAGATACGCAGTATTTT. It encodes CASSQDGTSADTQYF.